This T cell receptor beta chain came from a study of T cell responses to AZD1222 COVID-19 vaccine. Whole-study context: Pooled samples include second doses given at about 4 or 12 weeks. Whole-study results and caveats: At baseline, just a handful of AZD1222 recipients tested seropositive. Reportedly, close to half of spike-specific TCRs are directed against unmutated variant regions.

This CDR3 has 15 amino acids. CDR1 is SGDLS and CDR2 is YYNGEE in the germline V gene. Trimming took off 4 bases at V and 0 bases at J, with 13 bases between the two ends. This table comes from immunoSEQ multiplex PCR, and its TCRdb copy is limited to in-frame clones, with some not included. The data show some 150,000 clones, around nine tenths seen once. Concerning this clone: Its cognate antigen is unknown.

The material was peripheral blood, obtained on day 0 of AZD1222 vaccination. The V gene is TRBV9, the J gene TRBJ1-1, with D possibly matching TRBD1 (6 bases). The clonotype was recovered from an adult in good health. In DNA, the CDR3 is TGTGCCAGCAGCTCACGACAGGTCATGAACACTGAAGCTTTCTTT. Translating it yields CASSSRQVMNTEAFF.